The rows below give T cell receptor beta chains drawn from one sample of a study of Ad26.COV2.S vaccination and SARS-CoV-2 variants. The data were produced by immunoSEQ multiplex PCR, yet TCRdb's version contains in-frame clones alone and is incomplete. The sample holds hundreds of thousands of clones, about 90% seen once. The sample in question was peripheral blood, obtained in a trial of Ad26.COV2.S vaccine versus placebo. Receptor source: a person between 18 and 60 years old who received the Ad26.COV2.S COVID-19 vaccine or a placebo. CDR3s include the opening cysteine and the closing phenylalanine or tryptophan. The D gene is left open where the match is weak. The listing skips clone size in some rows; elsewhere it reads once, few, many or a size class.

TRBV5-6	TRBJ2-1	.	.	CASSLGGSGEQFF	TGTGCCAGCAGCTTGGGTGGGAGCGGTGAGCAGTTCTTC
TRBV3-1/TRBV3-2	TRBJ1-6	TRBD1	.	CASSQGPGTGMTSSYNSPLHF	TGTGCCAGCAGCCAAGGTCCCGGGACAGGGATGACGAGCTCCTATAATTCACCCCTCCACTTT
TRBV5-4	TRBJ2-3	.	.	CASSLAGGGPDTQYF	TGTGCCAGCAGCTTGGCCGGAGGGGGCCCAGATACGCAGTATTTT
TRBV24-1	TRBJ2-6	.	.	CATSVAGSGANVLTF	TGTGCCACCAGCGTAGCAGGGTCTGGGGCCAACGTCCTGACTTTC
TRBV6-1	TRBJ1-6	TRBD1	.	CASSAQPTGPPRNSPLHF	TGTGCCAGCAGTGCCCAACCGACAGGGCCTCCTCGGAATTCACCCCTCCACTTT
TRBV5-4	TRBJ2-5	TRBD1	.	CASSLRDRDKKTQYF	TGTGCCAGCAGCTTGAGGGACAGGGATAAAAAGACCCAGTACTTC
TRBV4-1	TRBJ2-2	.	few	CASSQEVRTSNTGELFF	TGCGCCAGCAGCCAAGAGGTGCGGACCTCGAACACCGGGGAGCTGTTTTTT
TRBV5-4	TRBJ1-5	TRBD1	once	CASSQTGDGQPQHF	TGTGCCAGCAGCCAAACAGGGGATGGGCAGCCCCAGCATTTT
TRBV11-2	TRBJ2-7	TRBD1	once	CASSVTGAQHEQYF	TGTGCCAGCAGCGTCACAGGGGCGCAACACGAGCAGTACTTC
TRBV6-5	TRBJ1-5	.	.	CASTIGDPQPQHF	TGTGCCAGCACGATAGGGGATCCTCAGCCCCAGCATTTT
TRBV4-2	TRBJ1-2	TRBD1	.	CASSQEGAGYGYTF	TGTGCCAGTAGCCAAGAGGGGGCCGGCTATGGCTACACCTTC